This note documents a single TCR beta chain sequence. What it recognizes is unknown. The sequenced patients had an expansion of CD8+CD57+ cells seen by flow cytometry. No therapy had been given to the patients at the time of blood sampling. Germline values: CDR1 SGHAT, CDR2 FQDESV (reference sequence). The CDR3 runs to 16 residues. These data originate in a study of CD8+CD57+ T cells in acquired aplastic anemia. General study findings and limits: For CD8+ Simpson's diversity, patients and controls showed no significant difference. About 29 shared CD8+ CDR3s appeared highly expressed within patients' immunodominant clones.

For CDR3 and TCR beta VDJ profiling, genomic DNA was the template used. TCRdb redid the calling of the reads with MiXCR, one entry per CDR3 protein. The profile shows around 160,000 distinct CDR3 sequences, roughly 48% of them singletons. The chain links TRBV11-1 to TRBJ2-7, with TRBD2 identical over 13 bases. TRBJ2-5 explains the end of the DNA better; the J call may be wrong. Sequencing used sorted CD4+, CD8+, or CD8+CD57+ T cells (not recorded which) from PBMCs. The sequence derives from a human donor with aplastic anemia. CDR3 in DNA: TGTGCCAGCAGCTCGAGACTAGCGGGAGGAGCAGAGACCCAGTACTTC. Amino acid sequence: CASSSRLAGGAETQYF.